Listed below are T cell receptor beta chains from one sample, sequenced in a study of blood T cell repertoires in COVID-19. Measured with immunoSEQ multiplex PCR; TCRdb has only the in-frame clones, and not every one. The sample has a few hundred thousand clones; 85% to 90% are singletons. Source material: PBMCs or T cells enriched from blood (not recorded which). These receptors all stem from a woman in her late teens or twenties who had recovered from COVID-19. Both conserved end residues are part of each CDR3. A D gene is named only where the DNA matches it firmly. Size is omitted from some rows. Given values are once, few, many or a class for expanded clones.

TRBD2	TRBJ2-7	TRBV18	-	CASSPGTSGVNEQYF	TGTGCCAGCTCACCAGGGACTAGCGGGGTAAACGAGCAGTACTTC
-	TRBJ1-1	TRBV5-1	-	CASSLVGANTEAFF	TGCGCCAGCAGCTTGGTAGGGGCCAACACTGAAGCTTTCTTT
TRBD2	TRBJ2-2	TRBV4-1	-	CASSQDGLAADTNTGELFF	TGCGCCAGCAGCCAAGATGGTCTAGCGGCCGATACGAACACCGGGGAGCTGTTTTTT
-	TRBJ1-2	TRBV25-1	-	CASTSTGTLYGYTF	TGTGCCAGCACATCAACCGGGACATTGTATGGCTACACCTTC
TRBD1	TRBJ1-1	TRBV5-4	-	CASSFRLSRDRDTEAFF	TGTGCCAGCAGCTTCCGGCTATCCCGGGACAGGGACACTGAAGCTTTCTTT
TRBD2	TRBJ2-1	TRBV3-1/TRBV3-2	-	CASSPMGPGGYNEQFF	TGTGCCAGCAGCCCCATGGGGCCGGGGGGTTACAATGAGCAGTTCTTC
TRBD1	TRBJ1-1	TRBV4-1	-	CASSQDEGQGAVEAFF	TGCGCCAGCAGCCAAGATGAGGGACAGGGGGCCGTTGAAGCTTTCTTT
-	TRBJ1-6	TRBV30	-	CAWSVNNSPLHF	TGTGCCTGGAGTGTTAATAATTCACCCCTCCACTTT
-	TRBJ1-4	TRBV30	-	CAWIGGTNEKLFF	TGTGCCTGGATCGGGGGTACTAATGAAAAACTGTTTTTT
-	TRBJ1-1	TRBV4-2	few	CASSQDQTEAFF	TGTGCCAGCAGCCAAGATCAGACTGAAGCTTTCTTT
TRBD2	TRBJ2-1	TRBV4-1	-	CASSRAGGLDDEQFF	TGCGCCAGCAGCCGTGCGGGGGGACTCGACGATGAGCAGTTCTTC
TRBD1	TRBJ1-2	TRBV15	-	CATSVGTGGHPNYGYTF	TGTGCCACCAGCGTCGGGACAGGGGGTCACCCTAACTATGGCTACACCTTC
-	TRBJ1-2	TRBV10-3	-	CAIRDSGDYGYTF	TGTGCCATCAGGGACAGTGGTGACTATGGCTACACCTTC
-	TRBJ2-1	TRBV7-3	once	CASSFTVQANEQFF	TGTGCCAGCAGCTTCACTGTTCAAGCCAATGAGCAGTTCTTC
-	TRBJ2-4	TRBV11-3	-	CASSLDPPGASQNIQYF	TGTGCCAGCAGCTTAGATCCCCCGGGAGCCAGCCAAAACATTCAGTACTTC
-	TRBJ1-6	TRBV5-6	-	CASSWRDRGSPLHF	TGTGCCAGCAGCTGGCGGGATCGCGGTTCACCCCTCCACTTT
TRBD1	TRBJ1-4	TRBV12-3/TRBV12-4	-	CASSFDREEKLFF	TGTGCCAGCAGTTTCGACAGGGAGGAAAAACTGTTTTTT
-	TRBJ1-1	TRBV5-5	-	CASSFDLDSLLNTEAFF	TGTGCCAGCAGCTTCGATTTAGACAGCCTACTTAACACTGAAGCTTTCTTT
TRBD1	TRBJ1-6	TRBV2	-	CASSRDRVDNSPLHF	TGTGCCAGCAGCCGGGACAGGGTAGATAATTCACCCCTCCACTTT
-	TRBJ1-5	TRBV2	-	CASSLRTEGQPQHF	TGTGCCAGCAGCCTCCGGACAGAGGGACAGCCCCAGCATTTT
-	TRBJ1-3	TRBV5-1	-	CASSLGSGSGNTIYF	TGCGCCAGCAGCTTGGGTTCAGGCTCTGGAAACACCATATATTTT
-	TRBJ1-1	TRBV7-2	-	CASSSTGLSLRAEAFF	TGTGCCAGCAGCTCGACAGGTTTATCGCTAAGGGCTGAAGCTTTCTTT
TRBD1	TRBJ1-4	TRBV5-1	-	CASSLRSDRAEKLFF	TGCGCCAGCAGCCTACGGTCAGACAGGGCGGAAAAACTGTTTTTT
-	TRBJ2-1	TRBV4-1	once	CASSQGELGNEQFF	TGCGCCAGCAGCCAAGGAGAACTAGGGAATGAGCAGTTCTTC
-	TRBJ2-7	TRBV11-2	-	CASSLTTGNSFYEQYF	TGTGCCAGCAGCTTAACGACGGGAAACTCCTTCTACGAGCAGTACTTC
TRBD2	TRBJ2-2	TRBV27	-	CASSGTSGGNPKNTGELFF	TGTGCCAGCAGTGGGACTAGCGGGGGCAATCCTAAGAACACCGGGGAGCTGTTTTTT
TRBD1	TRBJ1-2	TRBV4-1	-	CASSQRDRVQAGYTF	TGCGCCAGCAGCCAGAGGGACAGGGTACAGGCTGGCTACACCTTC
TRBD1	TRBJ1-2	TRBV6-1	-	CASSDQGAGGYTF	TGTGCCAGCAGTGACCAGGGGGCTGGTGGCTACACCTTC
TRBD1	TRBJ1-1	TRBV27	few	CASSLNRGATEAFF	TGTGCCAGCAGTTTAAACAGGGGGGCTACTGAAGCTTTCTTT
-	TRBJ1-4	TRBV7-9	few	CASSLAGSNEKLFF	TGTGCCAGCAGCCTCGCGGGCAGTAATGAAAAACTGTTTTTT
-	TRBJ1-1	TRBV7-9	-	CASSLGPTTALYTEAFF	TGTGCCAGCAGCTTAGGCCCGACGACAGCGTTGTATACTGAAGCTTTCTTT
TRBD1	TRBJ1-2	TRBV7-9	-	CASSVTSDRGYYGYTF	TGTGCCAGCAGCGTCACGTCGGACAGGGGGTACTATGGCTACACCTTC
TRBD2	TRBJ2-1	TRBV13	-	CASSPRTSGGTYNEQFF	TGTGCCAGCAGCCCCCGGACTAGCGGGGGAACATACAATGAGCAGTTCTTC
TRBD2	TRBJ2-3	TRBV7-6	-	CASSLASWRGATDTQYF	TGTGCCAGCAGCTTAGCCTCGTGGCGGGGGGCCACAGATACGCAGTATTTT
-	TRBJ2-1	TRBV6-2/TRBV6-3	-	CASSPPGRHARQFF	TGTGCCAGCAGCCCGCCGGGTCGCCACGCGAGGCAGTTCTTC
-	TRBJ2-7	TRBV28	-	CASSLQGNEQYF	TGTGCCAGCAGTTTACAGGGAAACGAGCAGTACTTC
TRBD1	TRBJ1-2	TRBV5-4	few	CASSHQGAVYGYTF	TGTGCCAGCAGCCACCAGGGGGCTGTCTATGGCTACACCTTC
TRBD1	TRBJ1-1	TRBV27	-	CASRRFRGSNTEAFF	TGTGCCAGCAGACGATTCAGGGGGTCGAACACTGAAGCTTTCTTT
-	TRBJ2-5	TRBV28	-	CASVKKRREIEETQYF	TGTGCCAGCGTAAAGAAAAGGAGGGAAATTGAAGAGACCCAGTACTTC
TRBD1	TRBJ2-6	TRBV9	-	CASSVTGTASGANVLTF	TGTGCCAGCAGCGTTACCGGGACAGCCTCTGGGGCCAACGTCCTGACTTTC
-	TRBJ2-7	TRBV15	once	CATSIPNYEQYF	TGTGCCACCAGCATCCCAAACTACGAGCAGTACTTC
-	TRBJ1-1	TRBV6-5	-	CASSRGKNTEAFF	TGTGCCAGCAGCCGCGGAAAGAACACTGAAGCTTTCTTT
TRBD1	TRBJ1-1	TRBV3-1/TRBV3-2	-	CASTPGTGTHTEAFF	TGTGCCAGCACCCCTGGGACAGGGACCCACACTGAAGCTTTCTTT
-	TRBJ1-6	TRBV6-2/TRBV6-3	few	CASSQLYDLWTVHSSYSPLHF	TGTGCCAGCAGTCAACTTTATGACCTCTGGACTGTTCATAGCTCTTATTCACCCCTCCACTTT
-	TRBJ1-2	TRBV6-5	-	CASRTQPNYGYTF	TGTGCCAGCAGGACACAACCAAACTATGGCTACACCTTC
-	TRBJ1-1	TRBV4-1	-	CASSQHGAGLNTEAFF	TGCGCCAGCAGCCAACATGGGGCAGGGTTAAACACTGAAGCTTTCTTT